These T cell receptor beta chains were read from a single sample in a study of chemoradiotherapy in HPV16-positive cancers. Measured with immunoSEQ multiplex PCR; TCRdb has only the in-frame clones, and not every one. The sample includes fewer than 1,500 clones, about 81% of them seen just once. Material: tumor tissue, obtained from a patient who underwent chemoradiotherapy. The receptors stem from a human donor with HPV-associated anogenital cancer. Each CDR3 is given with its conserved first and last residue. Fields, in order: V gene, clone size, J gene, D gene, CDR3 DNA, CDR3 protein. A D gene is named only where the DNA matches it firmly. Clone size is given for some rows only: seen once, a few or many times, or a class if the clone is expanded.

V: TRBV7-9; size: NA; J: TRBJ2-7; D: NA; DNA: TGTGCCAGCTCCTTTCCGGGGGAGGCCTACGAGCAGTACTTC; CDR3: CASSFPGEAYEQYF
V: TRBV19; size: NA; J: TRBJ2-2; D: NA; DNA: TGTGCCACGGGGTCCGCGAACACCGGGGAGCTGTTTTTT; CDR3: CATGSANTGELFF
V: TRBV21-1; size: NA; J: TRBJ2-7; D: NA; DNA: TGTGCCAGCCGCCAGGACTCCTACGAGCAGTACTTC; CDR3: CASRQDSYEQYF
V: TRBV19; size: NA; J: TRBJ2-3; D: NA; DNA: TGTGCCAGTAGGCCAATAACACCGGGACCTCAGGAGGTAGATACGCAGTATTTT; CDR3: CASRPITPGPQEVDTQYF
V: TRBV11-2; size: NA; J: TRBJ1-2; D: NA; DNA: TGTGCCAGCAGCTTAGATCTTCTTTTCTTGGGCGGACTAGGCTACACCTTC; CDR3: CASSLDLLFLGGLGYTF
V: TRBV7-2; size: NA; J: TRBJ1-1; D: NA; DNA: TGTGCCAGCAGACCCGGGCGGGGTGTGAACACTGAAGCTTTCTTT; CDR3: CASRPGRGVNTEAFF
V: TRBV7-2; size: NA; J: TRBJ2-1; D: NA; DNA: TGTGCCAGCAGCTTAAGTAGCGGCTACAATGAGCAGTTCTTC; CDR3: CASSLSSGYNEQFF
V: TRBV9; size: NA; J: TRBJ1-1; D: NA; DNA: TGTGCCAGCAGCCCCCCTCCTCCGATGCCTGAAGCTTTCTTT; CDR3: CASSPPPPMPEAFF
V: TRBV19; size: NA; J: TRBJ2-3; D: NA; DNA: TGTGCCAGTAGTATAGCTTGGGACAGCACAGATACGCAGTATTTT; CDR3: CASSIAWDSTDTQYF
V: TRBV2; size: NA; J: TRBJ2-7; D: NA; DNA: TGTGCCAGCAGTGATATGGGGGCAGGGAATACCTACGAGCAGTACTTC; CDR3: CASSDMGAGNTYEQYF
V: TRBV2; size: NA; J: TRBJ2-2; D: NA; DNA: TGTGCCAGCTCCGGGACTTTTAACACCGGGGAGCTGTTTTTT; CDR3: CASSGTFNTGELFF
V: TRBV25-1; size: NA; J: TRBJ1-6; D: NA; DNA: TGTGCCAGCAGTGAATTGGCGGGGTCACCCCTCCACTTT; CDR3: CASSELAGSPLHF
V: TRBV6-1; size: NA; J: TRBJ1-5; D: NA; DNA: TGTGCCAGCAGTGACGGCGGGAATCAGCCCCAGCATTTT; CDR3: CASSDGGNQPQHF
V: TRBV2; size: few; J: TRBJ2-2; D: TRBD1; DNA: TGTGCCAGCAGAACCCCCAGGGGGCTGAGTGCCGGGGAGCTGTTTTTT; CDR3: CASRTPRGLSAGELFF
V: TRBV6-6; size: NA; J: TRBJ1-2; D: NA; DNA: TGTGCCAGCAGTTACCCGCCCAGAGCAGGCGGCTACACCTTC; CDR3: CASSYPPRAGGYTF
V: TRBV2; size: once; J: TRBJ1-1; D: NA; DNA: TGTGCCAGCAGTGGTCCCAGGGTAGGGTACACTGAAGCTTTCTTT; CDR3: CASSGPRVGYTEAFF
V: TRBV19; size: few; J: TRBJ1-1; D: NA; DNA: TGTGCCAGTCAGGCAGGGGCGAACACTGAAGCTTTCTTT; CDR3: CASQAGANTEAFF
V: TRBV28; size: NA; J: TRBJ2-3; D: NA; DNA: TGTGCCAGCAGTTTCGGAAGCACAGATACGCAGTATTTT; CDR3: CASSFGSTDTQYF
V: TRBV6-1; size: NA; J: TRBJ1-2; D: NA; DNA: TGTGCCAGCAGTGAAGGATGGGGGGGTGACGGCTACACCTTC; CDR3: CASSEGWGGDGYTF
V: TRBV7-8; size: NA; J: TRBJ2-5; D: NA; DNA: TGTGCCAGCAGCTTCGGCAGTAGGACCCAAGAGACCCAGTACTTC; CDR3: CASSFGSRTQETQYF
V: TRBV7-2; size: NA; J: TRBJ1-1; D: TRBD1; DNA: TGTGCCAGCCAGGGACAGCAGAACACTGAAGCTTTCTTT; CDR3: CASQGQQNTEAFF
V: TRBV5-1; size: NA; J: TRBJ1-2; D: TRBD1; DNA: TGCGCCAGCAGCTTGGCCGGGACAGGGCGAGATGGCTACACCTTC; CDR3: CASSLAGTGRDGYTF
V: TRBV28; size: NA; J: TRBJ1-2; D: NA; DNA: TGTGCCAGCAGTTTGTCTGGCCACTCCAATAACTATGGCTACACCTTC; CDR3: CASSLSGHSNNYGYTF
V: TRBV9; size: few; J: TRBJ2-7; D: NA; DNA: TGTGCCAGCAGCGTAGACCAAACCTACGAGCAGTACTTC; CDR3: CASSVDQTYEQYF
V: TRBV7-9; size: NA; J: TRBJ1-3; D: NA; DNA: TGTGCCACCCAAGGCGAGGGGACTGGAAACACCATATATTTT; CDR3: CATQGEGTGNTIYF
V: TRBV18; size: NA; J: TRBJ2-7; D: NA; DNA: TGTGCCAGCTCACCAACAACACACGAGCAGTACTTC; CDR3: CASSPTTHEQYF
V: TRBV10-3; size: NA; J: TRBJ2-5; D: TRBD2; DNA: TGTGCCATCAGTGAGCCCCCTTTAGCGGGGTCGGAGACCCAGTACTTC; CDR3: CAISEPPLAGSETQYF
V: TRBV2; size: NA; J: TRBJ1-1; D: NA; DNA: TGTGCCAGCAGTGTGACGGAGAACACTGAAGCTTTCTTT; CDR3: CASSVTENTEAFF
V: TRBV25-1; size: NA; J: TRBJ1-3; D: TRBD1; DNA: TGTGCCAGCACTTCCCGACCGGGACAGGGGACCTCTGGAAACACCATATATTTT; CDR3: CASTSRPGQGTSGNTIYF
V: TRBV5-1; size: NA; J: TRBJ2-7; D: TRBD1; DNA: TGCGCCAGCAGCCGGGAATCGGGACAGGCCTTTGGCTCCTCCTACGAGCAGTACTTC; CDR3: CASSRESGQAFGSSYEQYF
V: TRBV11-3; size: NA; J: TRBJ1-1; D: NA; DNA: TGTGCCAGTACCGGGGGCACTGAAGCTTTCTTT; CDR3: CASTGGTEAFF
V: TRBV9; size: NA; J: TRBJ1-1; D: TRBD1; DNA: TGTGCCAGCAGCGTCGGACAGGGAGTAACTGAAGCTTTCTTT; CDR3: CASSVGQGVTEAFF
V: TRBV5-1; size: NA; J: TRBJ2-5; D: NA; DNA: TGCGCCAGCAGCTTGCTAGGGGCCTCCCAAGAGACCCAGTACTTC; CDR3: CASSLLGASQETQYF
V: TRBV15; size: once; J: TRBJ1-2; D: NA; DNA: TGTGCCACCAGCAGGGTTATCGGGGGCCGTGGCTACACCTTC; CDR3: CATSRVIGGRGYTF
V: TRBV28; size: NA; J: TRBJ2-5; D: TRBD1; DNA: TGTGCCAGCTGGGACAGGTGGAAGACCCAGTACTTC; CDR3: CASWDRWKTQYF
V: TRBV29-1; size: NA; J: TRBJ2-5; D: TRBD1; DNA: TGCAGCGTTGAACCACAGGGGGCCTGGGAGACCCAGTACTTC; CDR3: CSVEPQGAWETQYF
V: TRBV2; size: NA; J: TRBJ2-7; D: TRBD1; DNA: TGTGCCAGCAGAACACAGGACAGGGGCCACGAGCAGTACTTC; CDR3: CASRTQDRGHEQYF
V: TRBV4-1; size: NA; J: TRBJ1-1; D: TRBD1; DNA: TGCGCCAGCAGCCAGTCTACAGGGGTTGAAGCTTTCTTT; CDR3: CASSQSTGVEAFF
V: TRBV6-5; size: NA; J: TRBJ2-7; D: NA; DNA: TGTGCCAGCACAAGGGACCAATATGGCGAGCAGTACTTC; CDR3: CASTRDQYGEQYF
V: TRBV5-1; size: NA; J: TRBJ1-1; D: TRBD1; DNA: TGCGCCAGCAGCTTCGGGACAGGGGAAGCTTTCTTT; CDR3: CASSFGTGEAFF
V: TRBV14; size: once; J: TRBJ2-4; D: NA; DNA: TGTGCCAGCAGCCAGAGTCGATCCGGGGCTGGAATTCAGTACTTC; CDR3: CASSQSRSGAGIQYF
V: TRBV2; size: NA; J: TRBJ1-4; D: NA; DNA: TGTGCCAGCAGTGAGCGCAGCCCAACTAATGAAAAACTGTTTTTT; CDR3: CASSERSPTNEKLFF
V: TRBV27; size: NA; J: TRBJ1-5; D: NA; DNA: TGTGCCAGCAGCCAGGGACTATTAAATCAGCCCCAGCATTTT; CDR3: CASSQGLLNQPQHF
V: TRBV19; size: NA; J: TRBJ2-5; D: NA; DNA: TGTGCCAGTAGTTCGGCTAGTCAAGAGACCCAGTACTTC; CDR3: CASSSASQETQYF
V: TRBV6-1; size: NA; J: TRBJ2-1; D: NA; DNA: TGTGCCAGCCTGAGGACAAGTTACAATGAGCAGTTCTTC; CDR3: CASLRTSYNEQFF
V: TRBV6-1; size: NA; J: TRBJ1-6; D: NA; DNA: TGTGCCAGCAGTGAAACGGTGAGCAGTTATAATTCACCCCTCCACTTT; CDR3: CASSETVSSYNSPLHF
V: TRBV6-1; size: NA; J: TRBJ1-2; D: NA; DNA: TGTGCCAGCAGTCGGGCCCCTAACTATGGCTACACCTTC; CDR3: CASSRAPNYGYTF
V: TRBV30; size: few; J: TRBJ2-2; D: TRBD2; DNA: TGTGCCTGGAGTGTACGGCGGGGGGGCCTCACCGGGGAGCTGTTTTTT; CDR3: CAWSVRRGGLTGELFF
V: TRBV5-4; size: NA; J: TRBJ1-2; D: NA; DNA: TGTGCCAGCAGCTTGATGGCGGACTACGGCTACACCTTC; CDR3: CASSLMADYGYTF
V: TRBV6-6; size: NA; J: TRBJ1-6; D: NA; DNA: TGTGCCAGCAGCTCTGGACAGTCCAATTCACCCCTCCACTTT; CDR3: CASSSGQSNSPLHF
V: TRBV6-1; size: NA; J: TRBJ1-1; D: NA; DNA: TGTGCCAGCAGTGGGGCAGAAGCGGGGAAGAACACTGAAGCTTTCTTT; CDR3: CASSGAEAGKNTEAFF
V: TRBV7-6; size: NA; J: TRBJ2-5; D: TRBD2; DNA: TGTGCCAGCAGCTTCGTGGCGCGGGGGGTAGGAGAGACCCAGTACTTC; CDR3: CASSFVARGVGETQYF